This T cell receptor beta chain is drawn from a study of control samples from healthy donors and cancer patients. The method was immunoSEQ multiplex PCR; TCRdb's version includes in-frame clones alone and lacks a portion of them. This sample yields around 76,000 clones, of which 89% are seen a single time; 9.5% belongs to the top ten. The sample holds one count of this clone. This CDR3 is 17 amino acids long. Trimming left V 0 bases short and J 7 bases short, with 16 bases between. Germline CDR1 and CDR2: LGHNA and YSLEER. The sequenced material came from PBMCs. V is TRBV4-3 and J is TRBJ1-6, with D perhaps matching TRBD1 (6 bases). This clonotype originated in a woman aged 50 to 65 with colorectal cancer. The CDR3 DNA follows: TGCGCCAGCAGCCAAGATGTGGGGGCCGGATTAAATTCACCCCTCCACTTT. Its protein is CASSQDVGAGLNSPLHF.